This TCR beta chain was sequenced for a study of cytomegalovirus exposure and HLA in healthy donors. Across the study: A preliminary data release comprised roughly 85 million unique TCRs obtained from HLA-typed donors. Study-wide results and limits: Later analysis identified some 16,000 TCR beta sequences associated with HLA alleles, using a false discovery rate threshold of 0.05. In a later analysis, parvovirus B19, influenza, CMV and Epstein-Barr virus appeared linked to several top co-occurrence clusters. TCR beta chains numbering some 160 were designated cytomegalovirus-associated.

Concerning this clone itself: Its antigen remains unknown.

The study ran its PCR with 60 Vbeta and 13 Jbeta primers. The protocol was immunoSEQ multiplex PCR, while the TCRdb copy is restricted to in-frame clones and leaves out a portion. The sample carries 150,000 to 200,000 clones, about 80% recorded once. The CDR3 covers 13 residues. Germline values: CDR1 SGHTA, CDR2 FQGNSA. V was trimmed by 1 base and J by 7 bases, leaving 8 bases between them. The sequencing input was PBMCs. This receptor was identified in a woman in her 30s in good health and CMV-seropositive. V is TRBV7-2 and J is TRBJ1-5; D is perhaps TRBD1 (5 bases). The CDR3 nucleotides read TGTGCCAGCAGCTTAGTAGGGGAACAGCCCCAGCATTTT. This sequence encodes CASSLVGEQPQHF.